Listed below are T cell receptor beta chains from one sample, sequenced in a study of T cell responses to AZD1222 COVID-19 vaccine. This table comes from immunoSEQ multiplex PCR, and its TCRdb copy is limited to in-frame clones, with some not included. The table includes about 110,000 clones, less than 90% detected once. Material: peripheral blood, obtained on day 0 of AZD1222 vaccination. All receptors derive from an adult in good health. CDR3s include the opening cysteine and the closing phenylalanine or tryptophan. A D gene is named only where the DNA matches it firmly. A row's size may be missing; if present it is once, few, many or a size class.

length | J | D | size | V | DNA | CDR3
16 | TRBJ1-3 | TRBD1 | . | TRBV6-1 | TGTGCCAGCAGTGAACGTTCAGGGGGCAATGGAAACACCATATATTTT | CASSERSGGNGNTIYF
13 | TRBJ2-5 | . | . | TRBV5-4 | TGTGCCAGCAGTTTCGGACAGCAAGAGACCCAGTACTTC | CASSFGQQETQYF
16 | TRBJ1-4 | . | . | TRBV9 | TGTGCCAGCAGCGTAGGTCCCGGGCCAACTAATGAAAAACTGTTTTTT | CASSVGPGPTNEKLFF
14 | TRBJ1-1 | . | . | TRBV5-1 | TGCGCCAGCAGCTTGGCCCGGGGGAGCACTGAAGCTTTCTTT | CASSLARGSTEAFF
14 | TRBJ1-1 | . | . | TRBV7-9 | TGTGCCAGCGGGTTGACAGCCTGGGCCCGTGAAGCTTTCTTT | CASGLTAWAREAFF
14 | TRBJ1-5 | TRBD1 | once | TRBV27 | TGTGCCAGCAGCCTACAGGGGACCGATCAGCCCCAGCATTTT | CASSLQGTDQPQHF
16 | TRBJ2-2 | . | . | TRBV5-6 | TGTGCCAGCAGCTTGCCAGGGAGAGGGGCCACCGGGGAGCTGTTTTTT | CASSLPGRGATGELFF
19 | TRBJ2-7 | TRBD2 | . | TRBV5-1 | TGCGCCAGCAGTCTCGGGAGGGGACTAGCGGGAGGGCCCTCCTACGAGCAGTACTTC | CASSLGRGLAGGPSYEQYF
16 | TRBJ2-5 | TRBD1 | . | TRBV24-1 | TGTGCCACCAGTGACCCAGGGACAGGGGGTGGGGAGACCCAGTACTTC | CATSDPGTGGGETQYF
15 | TRBJ1-1 | . | . | TRBV27 | TGTGCCAGCAGTAAGGCCGGGACATACCGGGGTGAAGCTTTCTTT | CASSKAGTYRGEAFF
14 | TRBJ1-1 | . | . | TRBV10-1 | TGCGCCAGCAGTAGAAGGGGGACGAACACTGAAGCTTTCTTT | CASSRRGTNTEAFF
17 | TRBJ1-1 | . | . | TRBV29-1 | TGCAGCGTTGATAGGTCGCGGGACAAATTTTGGAGCACTGAAGCTTTCTTT | CSVDRSRDKFWSTEAFF
14 | TRBJ1-2 | . | . | TRBV6-4 | TGTGCCAGCAGTGAAGGGGCTAACAACTATGGCTACACCTTC | CASSEGANNYGYTF
18 | TRBJ1-1 | . | . | TRBV27 | TGTGCCAGCAGTTTATTCGCGTACAGCCCAATATTGAACACTGAAGCTTTCTTT | CASSLFAYSPILNTEAFF
16 | TRBJ2-3 | . | once | TRBV18 | TGTGCCAGCTCACCACCGTCAGGTGGGGGCACAGATACGCAGTATTTT | CASSPPSGGGTDTQYF
16 | TRBJ2-6 | . | . | TRBV27 | TGTGCCAGCTCTTTAATTGTCAGCTCTGGGGCCAACGTCCTGACTTTC | CASSLIVSSGANVLTF
15 | TRBJ1-4 | . | . | TRBV5-1 | TGCGCCAGCAACTTGGTCTCAGGAGCTAATGAAAAACTGTTTTTT | CASNLVSGANEKLFF
15 | TRBJ1-1 | TRBD1 | . | TRBV4-1 | TGCGCCAGCAGCCAAGATCCTTGGACAGGGAATGAAGCTTTCTTT | CASSQDPWTGNEAFF
16 | TRBJ1-1 | TRBD1 | . | TRBV9 | TGTGCCAGCAGCGACCCGGGACAGGGATCGTACACTGAAGCTTTCTTT | CASSDPGQGSYTEAFF
14 | TRBJ1-2 | . | . | TRBV2 | TGTGCCAGCAGTGTTGACAGTCGTAACTATGGCTACACCTTC | CASSVDSRNYGYTF
15 | TRBJ2-1 | TRBD2 | . | TRBV7-9 | TGTGCCAGCAGCTTTCCGGGAGGGCCGGGCAATGAGCAGTTCTTC | CASSFPGGPGNEQFF
12 | TRBJ1-2 | . | . | TRBV3-1/TRBV3-2 | TGTGCCAGCAGCCAAGTTCCCTATGGCTACACCTTC | CASSQVPYGYTF
13 | TRBJ1-2 | . | . | TRBV19 | TGTGCCAGTAGTCGGGGCGGGGCGCGTGGCTACACCTTC | CASSRGGARGYTF
15 | TRBJ2-3 | . | once | TRBV25-1 | TGTGCCAGCAGTGAATACGGAGAAAGCACAGATACGCAGTATTTT | CASSEYGESTDTQYF
16 | TRBJ2-7 | . | . | TRBV5-1 | TGCGCCAGCAGCCCCCTTGGGGGCGGGGTTTCCTACGAGCAGTACTTC | CASSPLGGGVSYEQYF
14 | TRBJ1-3 | . | once | TRBV5-5 | TGTGCCAGCAGCTTTACGAGCTCTGGAAACACCATATATTTT | CASSFTSSGNTIYF
14 | TRBJ2-3 | . | . | TRBV7-9 | TGTGCCAGCAGCTTAGGGGCGGGGCCAGATACGCAGTATTTT | CASSLGAGPDTQYF
12 | TRBJ2-7 | . | . | TRBV11-2 | TGTGCCAGCAGCTTTAGTTCCTACGAGCAGTACTTC | CASSFSSYEQYF
14 | TRBJ2-3 | . | . | TRBV10-3 | TGTGCCATCAGGGTAGAAGTGGGTACAGATACGCAGTATTTT | CAIRVEVGTDTQYF
12 | TRBJ1-1 | . | . | TRBV2 | TGTGCCAGCGCCCGGGAGGAGGCTGAAGCTTTCTTT | CASAREEAEAFF
15 | TRBJ2-7 | . | . | TRBV5-8 | TGTGCCAGCAGCTTACCCTCCGGAAACTCCTACGAGCAGTACTTC | CASSLPSGNSYEQYF
15 | TRBJ2-2 | . | . | TRBV6-5 | TGTGCCAGCAGTTTTCAGGGGAGAAACACCGGGGAGCTGTTTTTT | CASSFQGRNTGELFF
13 | TRBJ1-2 | TRBD1 | . | TRBV10-3 | TGTGCCATCAGTGAAACAGGGGGCTATGGCTACACCTTC | CAISETGGYGYTF
10 | TRBJ2-7 | TRBD1 | . | TRBV5-8 | TGTGCCAGCAGCTTGGAGGACAGGTGCTTC | CASSLEDRCF
15 | TRBJ2-2 | TRBD2 | . | TRBV20-1 | TGCAGTGCTAGTAGCGGGAGGGGGAACACCGGGGAGCTGTTTTTT | CSASSGRGNTGELFF
18 | TRBJ2-6 | TRBD1 | . | TRBV7-9 | TGTGCCAGCAGCTTAGCCGGACAGGCCTACTCTGGGGCCAACGTCCTGACTTTC | CASSLAGQAYSGANVLTF
13 | TRBJ1-2 | TRBD1 | . | TRBV3-1/TRBV3-2 | TGTGCCAGCAGCCAAGGACAGGGTAGGGGCTACACCTTC | CASSQGQGRGYTF
15 | TRBJ2-3 | . | . | TRBV5-1 | TGCGCCAGCAGTTTGGGGACGCGGGCGAAAGATACGCAGTATTTT | CASSLGTRAKDTQYF
15 | TRBJ1-4 | . | . | TRBV4-2 | TGTGCCAGCAGCCAAGCAGGGGTGACTAATGAAAAACTGTTTTTT | CASSQAGVTNEKLFF
15 | TRBJ1-2 | . | . | TRBV11-2 | TGTGCCAGCAGCCCCTTACAGTTAGCTAACTATGGCTACACCTTC | CASSPLQLANYGYTF
15 | TRBJ2-1 | . | . | TRBV19 | TGTGCCAGTAGTATTACCTTGCTTAACTACAATGAGCAGTTCTTC | CASSITLLNYNEQFF
16 | TRBJ1-1 | TRBD1 | . | TRBV2 | TGTGCCAGCAAGGATCTTACAGGGGAGAGGAACACTGAAGCTTTCTTT | CASKDLTGERNTEAFF
14 | TRBJ2-5 | . | . | TRBV20-1 | TGCAGTGCTAGTGATGGCGCAGCGGGCGAGACCCAGTACTTC | CSASDGAAGETQYF
14 | TRBJ2-5 | TRBD2 | . | TRBV6-6 | TGTGCCAGCAGGCCGCTAGCGGCCCAAGAGACCCAGTACTTC | CASRPLAAQETQYF
15 | TRBJ2-7 | . | . | TRBV6-2/TRBV6-3 | TGTGCCAGCAGTCCCCTCGGGGCGAACCCCTACGAGCAGTACTTC | CASSPLGANPYEQYF
17 | TRBJ1-3 | . | . | TRBV5-1 | TGCGCCAGGTCTCAGGGGAGGCGACCCTACTCTGGAAACACCATATATTTT | CARSQGRRPYSGNTIYF
13 | TRBJ1-2 | . | few | TRBV30 | TGTGCCTGGAGTCCCGGGACGTCCTATGGCTACACCTTC | CAWSPGTSYGYTF